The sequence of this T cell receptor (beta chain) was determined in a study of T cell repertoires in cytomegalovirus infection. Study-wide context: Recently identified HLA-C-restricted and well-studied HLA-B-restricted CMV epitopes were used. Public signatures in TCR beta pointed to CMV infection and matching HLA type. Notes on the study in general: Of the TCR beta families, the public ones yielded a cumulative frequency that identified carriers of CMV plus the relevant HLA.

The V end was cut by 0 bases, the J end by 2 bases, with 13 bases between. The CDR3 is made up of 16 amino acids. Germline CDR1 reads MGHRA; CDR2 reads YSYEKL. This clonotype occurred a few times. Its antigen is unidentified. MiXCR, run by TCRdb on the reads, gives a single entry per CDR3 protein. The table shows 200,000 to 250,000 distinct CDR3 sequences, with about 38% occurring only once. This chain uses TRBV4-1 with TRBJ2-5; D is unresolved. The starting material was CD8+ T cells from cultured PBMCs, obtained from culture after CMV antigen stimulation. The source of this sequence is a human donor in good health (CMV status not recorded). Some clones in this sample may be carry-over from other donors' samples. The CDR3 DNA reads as TGCGCCAGCAGCCAAGATATCGGACCGCCGCAAGAGACCCAGTACTTC. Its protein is CASSQDIGPPQETQYF.